Listed below are T cell receptor beta chains from one sample, sequenced in a study of technical replicates of blood from several donors. The repertoire was sequenced with immunoSEQ multiplex PCR; TCRdb's copy has only in-frame clones and lacks some. This sample has more than 90,000 clones, with nearly 96% found just once. The sequenced material came from T cells isolated from PBMCs. These receptors were obtained from a human donor in good health. CDR3s include the opening cysteine and the closing phenylalanine or tryptophan. The D gene is left open where the match is weak. Clone size is not always given. Where it is, it says once, few, many or a class for expanded clones.

v_gene: TRBV28
d_gene: TRBD2
j_gene: TRBJ2-1
abundance: NA
CDR3nt: TGTGCCAGCAGTTTCTCGGGACTAGCGGGTTCGAATGAGCAGTTCTTC
CDR3aa: CASSFSGLAGSNEQFF

v_gene: TRBV27
d_gene: TRBD2
j_gene: TRBJ2-3
abundance: once
CDR3nt: TGTGCCAGCAGTTCCCTTTGGGGGGGGGTAGCGAGCACAGATACGCAGTATTTT
CDR3aa: CASSSLWGGVASTDTQYF

v_gene: TRBV18
d_gene: TRBD1
j_gene: TRBJ1-5
abundance: NA
CDR3nt: TGTGCCAGCTCACCATCGACAGGGGCTAGCAATCAGCCCCAGCATTTT
CDR3aa: CASSPSTGASNQPQHF

v_gene: TRBV18
d_gene: TRBD2
j_gene: TRBJ2-4
abundance: NA
CDR3nt: TGTGCCAGCTCACCACCGGGACTAGCGGGAGTTGGAAACATTCAGTACTTC
CDR3aa: CASSPPGLAGVGNIQYF

v_gene: TRBV29-1
d_gene: NA
j_gene: TRBJ1-1
abundance: NA
CDR3nt: TGCAGCGTTGAGGGCCGGATGGGCACTGAAGCTTTCTTT
CDR3aa: CSVEGRMGTEAFF

v_gene: TRBV7-6
d_gene: TRBD1
j_gene: TRBJ2-3
abundance: NA
CDR3nt: TGTGCCAGCAGTAATGCAGGGGGCGAAGACACAGATACGCAGTATTTT
CDR3aa: CASSNAGGEDTDTQYF

v_gene: TRBV29-1
d_gene: TRBD1
j_gene: TRBJ2-3
abundance: once
CDR3nt: TGCAGCGTTCTCAGGGACAGGGGATACCATACGCAGTATTTT
CDR3aa: CSVLRDRGYHTQYF

v_gene: TRBV4-1
d_gene: NA
j_gene: TRBJ2-1
abundance: NA
CDR3nt: TGCGCCAGCAGCCCGATTAGCGGAAATGAGCAGTTCTTC
CDR3aa: CASSPISGNEQFF

v_gene: TRBV18
d_gene: TRBD2
j_gene: TRBJ2-3
abundance: NA
CDR3nt: TGTGCCAGCTCACCACCGCAACGGGGGGGCGCAGATACGCAGTATTTT
CDR3aa: CASSPPQRGGADTQYF

v_gene: TRBV6-4
d_gene: NA
j_gene: TRBJ2-2
abundance: NA
CDR3nt: TGTGCCAGCAGTCCCACTTCCTCCGGGGAGCTGTTTTTT
CDR3aa: CASSPTSSGELFF

v_gene: TRBV2
d_gene: NA
j_gene: TRBJ2-7
abundance: NA
CDR3nt: TGTGCCAGCAGAATACCCGGGACTCTCTCCTACGAGCAGTACTTC
CDR3aa: CASRIPGTLSYEQYF

v_gene: TRBV27
d_gene: TRBD1
j_gene: TRBJ1-1
abundance: NA
CDR3nt: TGTGCCAGCAGTTTATCTCCGGGACAGCAAGGATTTGACACTGAAGCTTTCTTT
CDR3aa: CASSLSPGQQGFDTEAFF

v_gene: TRBV30
d_gene: NA
j_gene: TRBJ1-5
abundance: NA
CDR3nt: TGTGCCTGGAGCGACAGGAATAGCAATCAGCCCCAGCATTTT
CDR3aa: CAWSDRNSNQPQHF

v_gene: TRBV15
d_gene: TRBD1
j_gene: TRBJ2-4
abundance: once
CDR3nt: TGTGCCACCAGCAGAGAACGGGACAGAAACAAAAACATTCAGTACTTC
CDR3aa: CATSRERDRNKNIQYF

v_gene: TRBV5-4
d_gene: NA
j_gene: TRBJ1-1
abundance: NA
CDR3nt: TGTGCCAGCAGCTTGGCCGGGCAGGGCATGAACACTGAAGCTTTCTTT
CDR3aa: CASSLAGQGMNTEAFF

v_gene: TRBV14
d_gene: NA
j_gene: TRBJ1-1
abundance: NA
CDR3nt: TGTGCCAGCAGCCTATCTCAGGGTCTGAACACTGAAGCTTTCTTT
CDR3aa: CASSLSQGLNTEAFF

v_gene: TRBV5-1
d_gene: TRBD1
j_gene: TRBJ1-1
abundance: NA
CDR3nt: TGCGCCAGCAGCTTGACCCTCGCGGGACAGACAAACACTGAAGCTTTCTTT
CDR3aa: CASSLTLAGQTNTEAFF

v_gene: TRBV30
d_gene: NA
j_gene: TRBJ1-2
abundance: NA
CDR3nt: TGTGCCTGGAGTTTTTCGAAGAGTTATGGCTACACCTTC
CDR3aa: CAWSFSKSYGYTF

v_gene: TRBV18
d_gene: TRBD1
j_gene: TRBJ1-1
abundance: NA
CDR3nt: TGTGCCAGCTCCCAGGGGACAGAGGAAGCTTTCTTT
CDR3aa: CASSQGTEEAFF

v_gene: TRBV11-2
d_gene: TRBD1
j_gene: TRBJ1-3
abundance: NA
CDR3nt: TGTGCCAGCAGCGTACTGACAGGGGTTGGGAACACCATATATTTT
CDR3aa: CASSVLTGVGNTIYF

v_gene: TRBV4-1
d_gene: NA
j_gene: TRBJ1-6
abundance: NA
CDR3nt: TGCGCCAGCAGCCAAGACCGGGGGGGGGAGACTTATAATTCACCCCTCCACTTT
CDR3aa: CASSQDRGGETYNSPLHF

v_gene: TRBV19
d_gene: TRBD1
j_gene: TRBJ2-2
abundance: once
CDR3nt: TGTGCCAGTAGTATCCGGACAGGGGTCACCGGGGAGCTGTTTTTT
CDR3aa: CASSIRTGVTGELFF

v_gene: TRBV27
d_gene: NA
j_gene: TRBJ2-4
abundance: NA
CDR3nt: TGTGCCAGCAGCGGCATTCCTACAGGCGCCAAAAACATTCAGTACTTC
CDR3aa: CASSGIPTGAKNIQYF

v_gene: TRBV28
d_gene: NA
j_gene: TRBJ2-7
abundance: NA
CDR3nt: TGTGCCAGCAGTCCCTGGGAGCAGGCGAAAACCTACGAGCAGTACTTC
CDR3aa: CASSPWEQAKTYEQYF

v_gene: TRBV18
d_gene: TRBD1
j_gene: TRBJ2-7
abundance: NA
CDR3nt: TGTGCCAGCTCCCTGGTCACAGGGGACAGACAAGCCTACGAGCAGTACTTC
CDR3aa: CASSLVTGDRQAYEQYF

v_gene: TRBV9
d_gene: TRBD1
j_gene: TRBJ2-7
abundance: NA
CDR3nt: TGTGCCAGCAGCGCCAGGGGACAGGACACCTACGAGCAGTACTTC
CDR3aa: CASSARGQDTYEQYF

v_gene: TRBV6-5
d_gene: NA
j_gene: TRBJ2-7
abundance: NA
CDR3nt: TGTGCCAGCAGTTACTCGATTCAGGGCCCCGAGCAGTACTTC
CDR3aa: CASSYSIQGPEQYF

v_gene: TRBV6-1
d_gene: NA
j_gene: TRBJ1-1
abundance: NA
CDR3nt: TGTGCCAGCAGTGAACCATTCCAGGAAAACGGTGACACTGAAGCTTTCTTT
CDR3aa: CASSEPFQENGDTEAFF

v_gene: TRBV6-4
d_gene: NA
j_gene: TRBJ1-6
abundance: NA
CDR3nt: TGTGCCAGCAGTGACAGGGGAAACTATAGGGGCCATAATTCACCCCTCCACTTT
CDR3aa: CASSDRGNYRGHNSPLHF

v_gene: TRBV28
d_gene: NA
j_gene: TRBJ1-1
abundance: NA
CDR3nt: TGTGCCAGCAGTTTACTCATTGCTTCGAGGACAGACGAAGCTTTCTTT
CDR3aa: CASSLLIASRTDEAFF

v_gene: TRBV14
d_gene: TRBD2
j_gene: TRBJ2-1
abundance: NA
CDR3nt: TGTGCCAGCAGCGAAGGACTAGCGGCTTACAATGAGCAGTTCTTC
CDR3aa: CASSEGLAAYNEQFF

v_gene: TRBV19
d_gene: TRBD1
j_gene: TRBJ2-1
abundance: NA
CDR3nt: TGTGCCAGTAGTCCCGCAGACAGGGGAAATGAGCAGTTCTTC
CDR3aa: CASSPADRGNEQFF

v_gene: TRBV7-8
d_gene: TRBD1
j_gene: TRBJ1-3
abundance: few
CDR3nt: TGTGCCAGCAGCTACAGGGGTACTGGAAACACCATATATTTT
CDR3aa: CASSYRGTGNTIYF

v_gene: TRBV6-6
d_gene: NA
j_gene: TRBJ2-7
abundance: NA
CDR3nt: TGTGCCAGCAGTTACTCGAAAGCCGAGCAGTACTTC
CDR3aa: CASSYSKAEQYF

v_gene: TRBV6-6
d_gene: NA
j_gene: TRBJ1-1
abundance: NA
CDR3nt: TGTGCCAGCAGATTCGACAGGAACACTGAAGCTTTCTTT
CDR3aa: CASRFDRNTEAFF

v_gene: TRBV27
d_gene: NA
j_gene: TRBJ1-2
abundance: few
CDR3nt: TGTGCCAGCAGTTTATCGAGAAGGGGCAATGGCTACACCTTC
CDR3aa: CASSLSRRGNGYTF

v_gene: TRBV29-1
d_gene: NA
j_gene: TRBJ2-1
abundance: NA
CDR3nt: TGCAGCGTTGACGGAGAATCCTACAATGAGCAGTTCTTC
CDR3aa: CSVDGESYNEQFF

v_gene: TRBV6-1
d_gene: TRBD2
j_gene: TRBJ2-3
abundance: NA
CDR3nt: TGTGCCAGCAGCGGGACTAGCGGGATCACAGATACGCAGTATTTT
CDR3aa: CASSGTSGITDTQYF

v_gene: TRBV27
d_gene: TRBD1
j_gene: TRBJ2-7
abundance: NA
CDR3nt: TGTGCCAGCAGTTTTGCGGGACAGGGCTACGAGCAGTACTTC
CDR3aa: CASSFAGQGYEQYF

v_gene: TRBV5-8
d_gene: TRBD2
j_gene: TRBJ2-1
abundance: NA
CDR3nt: TGTGCCAGCAGCTTAGGGACTAGCGGACTTATGCAGTTCTTC
CDR3aa: CASSLGTSGLMQFF

v_gene: TRBV25-1
d_gene: TRBD2
j_gene: TRBJ2-3
abundance: NA
CDR3nt: TGTGCCAGCAGTGCTCCTAGCGGAACTAGCACAGATACGCAGTATTTT
CDR3aa: CASSAPSGTSTDTQYF

v_gene: TRBV28
d_gene: TRBD1
j_gene: TRBJ2-7
abundance: NA
CDR3nt: TGTGCCAGCAGTTTACCCCCGGACAGGGTAGGGTACGAGCAGTACTTC
CDR3aa: CASSLPPDRVGYEQYF

v_gene: TRBV7-8
d_gene: NA
j_gene: TRBJ2-2
abundance: NA
CDR3nt: TGTGCCAGCAGCGCACACGGAGCTGGCACCGGGGAGCTGTTTTTT
CDR3aa: CASSAHGAGTGELFF

v_gene: TRBV2
d_gene: NA
j_gene: TRBJ2-2
abundance: NA
CDR3nt: TGTGCCAGCAGTGAGGGCAGGGGCACCGGGGAGCTGTTTTTT
CDR3aa: CASSEGRGTGELFF

v_gene: TRBV5-1
d_gene: TRBD1
j_gene: TRBJ2-1
abundance: NA
CDR3nt: TGCGCCAGCACGACAGGGATAGACAATGAGCAGTTCTTC
CDR3aa: CASTTGIDNEQFF

v_gene: TRBV5-3
d_gene: TRBD1
j_gene: TRBJ1-5
abundance: NA
CDR3nt: TGTGCCAGAAGCGGAAGCGGACAGGCGATTAAAAAGGGGCCCCAGCATTTT
CDR3aa: CARSGSGQAIKKGPQHF

v_gene: TRBV29-1
d_gene: NA
j_gene: TRBJ2-1
abundance: NA
CDR3nt: TGCAGCGGGGTGGGCGAGGACTTCATATACGGGCCAAGAAGCTCCTACAATGAGCAGTTCTTC
CDR3aa: CSGVGEDFIYGPRSSYNEQFF

v_gene: TRBV28
d_gene: NA
j_gene: TRBJ1-3
abundance: NA
CDR3nt: TGTGCCAGCAGTATAACGGGAGCGGGGCGCTCTGGAAACACCATATATTTT
CDR3aa: CASSITGAGRSGNTIYF

v_gene: TRBV11-2
d_gene: TRBD2
j_gene: TRBJ2-2
abundance: NA
CDR3nt: TGTGCCAGCAGGTCGGGACTAGCGGGAGGGCCGCCCGGGGAGCTGTTTTTT
CDR3aa: CASRSGLAGGPPGELFF

v_gene: TRBV5-1
d_gene: NA
j_gene: TRBJ2-7
abundance: NA
CDR3nt: TGCGCCAGCAGCCAAACAGGGCCCTCCGACGAGCAGTACTTC
CDR3aa: CASSQTGPSDEQYF

v_gene: TRBV27
d_gene: TRBD2
j_gene: TRBJ2-3
abundance: NA
CDR3nt: TGTGCCAGCAGTCAACTTAGCGGGATAAGGGGGGATACGCAGTATTTT
CDR3aa: CASSQLSGIRGDTQYF

v_gene: TRBV7-9
d_gene: TRBD2
j_gene: TRBJ2-7
abundance: NA
CDR3nt: TGTGCCAGCAGCTTAGGGACTAGGGTAACCCACGAGCAGTACTTC
CDR3aa: CASSLGTRVTHEQYF

v_gene: TRBV5-8
d_gene: TRBD1
j_gene: TRBJ1-6
abundance: once
CDR3nt: TGTGCCAGCAGCTTTAGACAGGGGCTAAATTCACCCCTCCACTTT
CDR3aa: CASSFRQGLNSPLHF

v_gene: TRBV21-1
d_gene: NA
j_gene: TRBJ1-1
abundance: NA
CDR3nt: TGTGCCAGCAGGAGACAGGGGTCCTTGAACACTGAAGCTTTCTTT
CDR3aa: CASRRQGSLNTEAFF

v_gene: TRBV9
d_gene: NA
j_gene: TRBJ1-1
abundance: once
CDR3nt: TGTGCCAGCAGCAAGGACAGTTACACTGAAGCTTTCTTT
CDR3aa: CASSKDSYTEAFF